Below, 3 T cell receptor beta chains from the same sample are listed, as sequenced in a study of shared clonotypes between healthy human individuals. The data were produced by immunoSEQ multiplex PCR, yet TCRdb's version contains in-frame clones alone and is incomplete. The sample shows 1.6 million or so clones, 95% to 97% of them seen only once. Sequences were obtained from naive CD4+ T cells sorted from blood. Indicated subset: CD45RA+ positively selected. The source is a man aged 25-45 years in good health.

V gene TRBV12-5 combines with J gene TRBJ2-1; TRBD2 aligns across 7 bases. Trimming cost V 9 bases and J 11 bases; bases outside gene matches: 13. Per germline, CDR1 LGHNT and CDR2 FRNRAP. The CDR3 is 13 residues long. CDR3 in amino acids: CASSASGVYKQFF. The CDR3 nucleotides read TGTGCTAGCTCGGCTAGCGGCGTTTATAAGCAGTTCTTC.

The chain uses TRBV7-8 and TRBJ2-2, with no clear D. V dropped 7 bases and J dropped 1 base, with 7 bases sitting between them. Germline assignment: CDR1 SGHVS and CDR2 FQNEAQ. This CDR3 is 13 amino acids long. The CDR3: CASNVGNTGELFF. CDR3 in DNA: TGTGCCAGCAACGTCGGGAACACCGGGGAGCTGTTTTTT.

This chain uses TRBV11-2 with TRBJ2-7; 11 bases match TRBD2. Germline CDR1 reads SGHAT; CDR2 reads FQNNGV. V gave up 0 bases and J gave up 13 bases; unmatched junction bases: 5. The CDR3 has 13 residues. Here the CDR3 reads CASSLDLAGGKYF. The CDR3 nucleotides are TGTGCCAGCAGCTTAGATCTAGCGGGAGGTAAATACTTC.